The 26 T cell receptor beta chains below were found in one sample sequenced in a study of cytomegalovirus exposure and HLA in healthy donors. The PCR ran on 60 Vbeta and 13 Jbeta primers. Libraries were prepared by immunoSEQ multiplex PCR; TCRdb keeps only in-frame clonotypes and omits some of them. The sample has over 150,000 clones, roughly 77% seen once. Source material: PBMCs. The receptor set was obtained from a male donor in good health and CMV-seronegative.

The chain links TRBV5-4 to TRBJ2-2; D is perhaps TRBD1 (6 bases). Between the trimmed V and J ends, which lost 4 bases and 3 bases, there was a span of 16 bases. This CDR3 comprises 16 residues. Germline V gene lookup returns CDR1 SGHNT and CDR2 YYREEE (reference sequence). CDR3 in amino acids: CASSLISRTDTGELFF. The DNA for the CDR3 is TGTGCCAGCAGCCTCATTAGCAGGACAGACACCGGGGAGCTGTTTTTT.

CDR3: CASSVGGTGRADTQYF. The CDR3 nucleotides read TGTGCCAGCAGCGTAGGAGGGACAGGGCGGGCAGATACGCAGTATTTT. This chain connects TRBV9 to TRBJ2-3, with 9 nucleotides matching TRBD1. The length of the CDR3 is 16 residues. Germline CDR1 is SGDLS and CDR2 is YYNGEE. Trimming at V came to 0 bases and at J to 4 bases, leaving 6 bases not matched to a gene.

V gene TRBV6-1 combines with J gene TRBJ2-5, with 8 bases fitting TRBD1. The J call may not be correct, given that the DNA end is closer to TRBJ2-7. The CDR3 extends over 14 amino acids. The V gene's germline CDR1 is MNHNS and CDR2 SASEGT. CDR3 bases: TGTGCCAGCATTAGACAGGGGATTGGGCCCGAGCAGTACTTC. This sequence encodes CASIRQGIGPEQYF.

This clone was seen just once. The V call is TRBV19, the J call TRBJ1-5, with a possible D match to TRBD1 (5 bases). With 6 bases removed from V and 3 bases from J, the gap between germline ends came to 18 bases. Germline lookup yields CDR1 LNHDA and CDR2 SQIVND (reference sequence). This CDR3 has 16 residues. CDR3 sequence (DNA): TGTGCCAGTAGCACAGGTGGGACTGCCTACAATCAGCCCCAGCATTTT. Protein sequence: CASSTGGTAYNQPQHF. Complete variable domain (other parts from reference TRBV19 and TRBJ1-5): DGGITQSPKYLFRKEGQNVTLSCEQNLNHDAMYWYRQDPGQGLRLIYYSQIVNDFQKGDIAEGYSVSREKKESFPLTVTSAQKNPTAFYLCASSTGGTAYNQPQHFGDGTRLSIL.

The CDR3 protein is CASSLAGGTNQPQHF. The DNA for the CDR3 is TGTGCCAGCAGCCTCGCGGGGGGCACAAATCAGCCCCAGCATTTT. The chain uses TRBV7-9 and TRBJ1-5; a weak D match, TRBD1 (6 bases). In germline, CDR1 is SEHNR, CDR2 FQNEAQ (reference sequence). V was trimmed by 5 bases and J by 4 bases, leaving 15 bases between them. The length of the CDR3 is 15 residues.

The CDR3 region is CASSLGTGSSYEQYF. The CDR3, as DNA: TGTGCCAGCAGCTTAGGCACGGGGAGCTCCTACGAGCAGTACTTC. The V call is TRBV7-7, the J call TRBJ2-7, with D maybe TRBD2 (5 bases). The CDR3 is 15 residues long. V was shortened by 1 base and J by 0 bases, with 10 bases between the two germline ends. In germline, CDR1 is SSHAT, CDR2 FNYEAQ (reference sequence). Drawing the rest from reference TRBV7-7 and TRBJ2-7, the complete variable domain is GAGVSQSPRYKVTKRGQDVTLRCDPISSHATLYWYQQALGQGPEFLTYFNYEAQPDKSGLPSDRFSAERPEGSISTLTIQRTEQRDSAMYRCASSLGTGSSYEQYFGPGTRLTVT.

This rearrangement joins TRBV7-3 to TRBJ2-7, with TRBD2 identical over 14 bases. Looked up from germline, CDR1 is SGHTA and CDR2 is FQGTGA. This CDR3 has 17 amino acids. V shed 2 bases, J shed 2 bases, and the junction held 5 bases outside the gene matches. The DNA of the CDR3 is TGTGCCAGCAGCTTATCCGGACTAGCGGGAGGAGCCTACGAGCAGTACTTC. Translated: CASSLSGLAGGAYEQYF. Full variable domain (remainder filled in from reference TRBV7-3 and TRBJ2-7): GAGVSQTPSNKVTEKGKYVELRCDPISGHTALYWYRQSLGQGPEFLIYFQGTGAADDSGLPNDRFFAVRPEGSVSTLKIQRTERGDSAVYLCASSLSGLAGGAYEQYFGPGTRLTVT.

V usage is TRBV4-1 and J usage is TRBJ1-6; 7 positions match TRBD1. Trimming at V came to 4 bases and at J to 9 bases, leaving 12 bases not matched to a gene. The CDR3 runs to 16 residues. CDR1 MGHRA and CDR2 YSYEKL come from the germline V gene. The CDR3 DNA is TGCGCCAGCAGCCTCCGGGACAGCGACCGGGGTTCACCCCTCCACTTT. Protein sequence: CASSLRDSDRGSPLHF.

This clone showed up just a few times. The chain couples TRBV28 to TRBJ2-3; perhaps TRBD2 as D (6 bases). V was pared by 4 bases and J by 3 bases, with 11 bases between. This CDR3 is 14 amino acids long. Germline CDR1 and CDR2: MDHEN and SYDVKM. The CDR3 is CASSSLTSTDTQYF. For the CDR3, the DNA is TGTGCCAGCAGTTCTCTGACTAGTACAGATACGCAGTATTTT.

This sequence joins TRBV10-3 and TRBJ2-5, with a weak D call TRBD2 (5 bases). CDR1 is ENHRY and CDR2 is SYGVKD in the germline V gene. Trimming took 6 bases from V and 7 from J, leaving 12 bases between them. CDR3 size: 12 residues. CDR3 nucleotides: TGTGCCATCAGGGTCTCCGGAGGGACCCAGTACTTC. Its translation: CAIRVSGGTQYF.

The chain has TRBV7-2 and TRBJ2-5, with D unresolved. Germline CDR1 reads SGHTA; CDR2 reads FQGNSA. The CDR3 has 11 residues. V lost 5 bases and J lost 3, with 4 bases in between. The CDR3 DNA is TGTGCCAGCAGCCTTAAAGAGACCCAGTACTTC. It codes for CASSLKETQYF.

The chain combines TRBV7-2 with TRBJ2-5, with D maybe TRBD1 (6 bases). Trimming removed 4 bases from V and 5 bases from J, with 14 bases in between. There are 14 residues in the CDR3. Looked up from germline, CDR1 is SGHTA and CDR2 is FQGNSA. CDR3 coding DNA: TGTGCCAGCAGCTCACAGGGTGGGAGCGAGACCCAGTACTTC. Translation: CASSSQGGSETQYF.

The chain has TRBV27 and TRBJ2-1, with D unresolved. The germline V and J ends were trimmed by 2 bases and 8 bases, with 19 bases remaining between them. Per germline, CDR1 MNHEY and CDR2 SMNVEV (reference sequence). The length of the CDR3 is 16 residues. As DNA, the CDR3 is TGTGCCAGCAGTTTAAAACGCCTAGGAGTTCGCGATGAGCAGTTCTTC. Protein: CASSLKRLGVRDEQFF.

The V call is TRBV7-2, the J call TRBJ1-1, with TRBD1 matching over 8 bases. Per the germline V gene, CDR1 is SGHTA and CDR2 is FQGNSA. CDR3 length: 13 amino acids. Unmatched junction bases numbered 10, after V lost 6 bases and J lost 10 bases. The DNA for the CDR3 is TGTGCCAGCAGACCAGACAGGGGTGCGAGAGCTTTCTTT. Its translation is CASRPDRGARAFF.

This rearrangement joins TRBV5-5 to TRBJ2-2, with 8 bases identical to TRBD2. The trim removed 4 bases at V and 6 bases at J, leaving 5 bases unmatched. Per the germline V gene, CDR1 is SGHKS and CDR2 is YYEKEE (reference sequence). The CDR3 consists of 14 residues. In DNA, the CDR3 is TGTGCCAGCAGCGGCCGGGGGGGGGCCGGGGAGCTGTTTTTT. It codes for CASSGRGGAGELFF. The full variable domain, in which reference TRBV5-5 and TRBJ2-2 provide the parts outside the CDR3, is DAGVTQSPTHLIKTRGQQVTLRCSPISGHKSVSWYQQVLGQGPQFIFQYYEKEERGRGNFPDRFSARQFPNYSSELNVNALLLGDSALYLCASSGRGGAGELFFGEGSRLTVL.

V usage is TRBV5-1 and J usage is TRBJ2-7; 10 nucleotides line up with TRBD2. The ends lost 7 bases at V and 1 base at J; junction bases unmatched: 2. Germline V CDR1 and CDR2: SGHRS, YFSETQ. The CDR3 spans 13 residues. The CDR3 DNA sequence: TGCGCCAGCGCTAGCGGGGGTTCCTACGAGCAGTACTTC. Protein product: CASASGGSYEQYF.

The genes are TRBV9 and TRBJ1-1; 7 bases align to TRBD1. Germline CDR1 reads SGDLS; CDR2 reads YYNGEE. The CDR3 has 12 residues. V lost 5 bases and J lost 5; bases outside the gene matches: 3. CDR3 nucleotides: TGTGCCAGCAGTACACAGGGGACTGAAGCTTTCTTT. Translated, it gives CASSTQGTEAFF.

V usage is TRBV6-1 and J usage is TRBJ2-1, with 13 bases matching TRBD2. The CDR3 is made up of 15 amino acids. Germline V gene sequence: CDR1 MNHNS, CDR2 SASEGT. J gave up 8 bases and V 5 bases, and 6 bases lay outside the gene matches. CDR3 DNA sequence: TGTGCCAGCAGTTCTGGGACTAGCGGGAAAGATGAGCAGTTCTTC. Translated: CASSSGTSGKDEQFF.

The chain has TRBV7-6 and TRBJ1-2; TRBD1 matches 7 bases. CDR3 length equals 13 residues. V was clipped by 5 bases and J by 7 bases; unmatched bases: 7. Germline CDR1 reads SGHVS; CDR2 reads FNYEAQ. CDR3 nucleotides: TGTGCCAGCAGCGCACAGGGGAGAGGTGGCTACACCTTC. This encodes CASSAQGRGGYTF. The full variable domain, in which reference TRBV7-6 and TRBJ1-2 provide the parts outside the CDR3, is GAGVSQSPRYKVTKRGQDVALRCDPISGHVSLYWYRQALGQGPEFLTYFNYEAQQDKSGLPNDRFSAERPEGSISTLTIQRTEQRDSAMYRCASSAQGRGGYTFGSGTRLTVV.

This clone turned up a few times. J is TRBJ2-7 and V is TRBV7-7; 7 bases match TRBD2. V lost 5 bases and J lost 5; bases outside the gene matches: 6. This CDR3 spans 13 amino acids. Germline V gene sequence: CDR1 SSHAT, CDR2 FNYEAQ (reference sequence). The CDR3: CASSPQRGHEQYF. CDR3 DNA: TGTGCCAGCAGCCCGCAGCGGGGCCACGAGCAGTACTTC.

The chain links TRBV12-5 to TRBJ2-3, with D maybe TRBD1 (6 bases). The CDR3 covers 14 residues. Trimming took 1 base from V and 8 from J, leaving 13 bases between them. From germline, CDR1 is LGHNT and CDR2 FRNRAP. The CDR3 sequence: CASGLAPGATTQYF. The CDR3 region has the DNA TGTGCTAGTGGTTTGGCCCCAGGGGCGACTACGCAGTATTTT.

This clone has only one observation. The chain couples TRBV6-5 to TRBJ2-4, with D perhaps TRBD1 (7 bases). Per the germline V gene, CDR1 is MNHEY and CDR2 is SVGAGI. The CDR3 has 15 residues. V dropped 6 bases and J dropped 0 bases, with 12 bases sitting between them. As DNA, the CDR3 is TGTGCCAGCAGAAACAGGGGACTAGCCAAAAACATTCAGTACTTC. Its protein product is CASRNRGLAKNIQYF.

This chain connects TRBV4-2 to TRBJ2-7; the D is unclear. The germline V gene encodes CDR1 LGHNA and CDR2 YNFKEQ. Trimming took off 0 bases at V and 9 bases at J, with 6 bases between the two ends. This CDR3 is built from 11 residues. The CDR3 sequence: CASSQDLRQYF. As DNA, the CDR3 is TGTGCCAGCAGCCAAGATCTTAGGCAGTACTTC.

The chain joins TRBV11-2 to TRBJ2-7, with D maybe TRBD1 (7 bases). The V end lost 4 bases, the J end lost 5 bases, and 18 bases lay between the germline ends. There are 15 residues in the CDR3. Germline lookup yields CDR1 SGHAT and CDR2 FQNNGV. Here the CDR3 DNA reads TGTGCCAGCAGCTCCACCCCGCAGGGGGGCAACGAGCAGTACTTC. Residues: CASSSTPQGGNEQYF.

The chain's CDR3 is CASSFLAWGNTIYF. The CDR3 coding sequence is TGTGCCAGCAGTTTCCTGGCCTGGGGAAACACCATATATTTT. J is TRBJ1-3 and V is TRBV6-6; D not resolved. CDR1 and CDR2 from the germline V gene are MNHNY and SVGAGI (reference sequence). The CDR3 runs 14 residues. The V end was cut by 4 bases, the J end by 4 bases, with 11 bases between.

J is TRBJ2-3 and V is TRBV15, with TRBD1 matching 8 bases. Germline V CDR1 and CDR2: LNHNV, YYDKDF (reference sequence). The CDR3 contains 16 residues. The J segment lost 1 base and the V segment lost 2 bases, leaving 5 bases of the junction unmatched. This CDR3 is CATSRNRGSGTDTQYF. CDR3 nucleotides: TGTGCCACCAGCAGAAACAGGGGGTCTGGCACAGATACGCAGTATTTT.